These T cell receptor beta chains were read from a single sample in a study of resident and recirculating memory T cells in vitiligo. The table came from immunoSEQ multiplex PCR; TCRdb's copy has only in-frame clones and leaves some out. The sample records about 45,000 clones, 80% to 95% being singletons. Specimen: blood. These receptors originate from a male donor with vitiligo. Each CDR3 is given with its conserved first and last residue. Fields, in order: CDR3 length, clone size, V gene, D gene, J gene, CDR3 protein, CDR3 DNA. The D gene is left open where the match is weak. Clone size, where shown, is once, few, many, or a class for clones that have expanded.

>14|NA|TRBV10-2|TRBD2|TRBJ2-5
CASSIAGPQETQYF
TGCGCCAGCAGTATAGCGGGGCCTCAAGAGACCCAGTACTTC
>13|NA|TRBV29-1|TRBD1|TRBJ1-2
CSVEDRTGGGYTF
TGCAGCGTTGAAGATCGGACAGGGGGCGGCTACACCTTC
>14|NA|TRBV28|TRBD1|TRBJ2-3
CASSSGTGVDTQYF
TGTGCCAGCAGTTCCGGGACAGGGGTTGATACGCAGTATTTT
>13|NA|TRBV5-6|TRBD1|TRBJ2-7
CASSWDRAHEQYF
TGTGCCAGCAGCTGGGACAGGGCCCACGAGCAGTACTTC
>15|NA|TRBV7-8|NA|TRBJ2-1
CASSLDGQFIYEQFF
TGTGCCAGCAGCTTAGATGGACAGTTTATCTATGAGCAGTTCTTC
>16|once|TRBV5-6|TRBD2|TRBJ2-1
CASSWGPAGSHNEQFF
TGTGCCAGCAGCTGGGGACCAGCGGGGTCCCACAATGAGCAGTTCTTC
>16|NA|TRBV5-8|NA|TRBJ1-5
CASSPAQALSNQPQHF
TGTGCCAGCAGCCCGGCCCAGGCTTTGAGCAATCAGCCCCAGCATTTT
>13|few|TRBV30|NA|TRBJ2-7
CAWSGQDSYEQYF
TGTGCCTGGAGTGGACAGGACTCCTACGAGCAGTACTTC
>15|NA|TRBV6-1|TRBD2|TRBJ2-5
CASSEASGGQETQYF
TGTGCCAGCAGTGAAGCTAGCGGGGGGCAAGAGACCCAGTACTTC
>14|NA|TRBV7-2|TRBD1|TRBJ2-2
CASSFQGDTGELFF
TGTGCCAGCAGCTTCCAGGGGGACACCGGGGAGCTGTTTTTT
>16|NA|TRBV19|NA|TRBJ1-1
CASSPGAATLNTEAFF
TGTGCCAGTAGCCCAGGGGCAGCCACCTTGAACACTGAAGCTTTCTTT
>12|NA|TRBV5-6|TRBD1|TRBJ1-1
CASSHPTGGAFF
TGTGCCAGCAGCCATCCTACAGGGGGAGCTTTCTTT
>15|NA|TRBV7-6|NA|TRBJ1-2
CASSSASGVNYGYTF
TGTGCCAGCAGCTCGGCCTCAGGGGTTAACTATGGCTACACCTTC